The 27 T cell receptor beta chains below were found in one sample sequenced in a study of cytomegalovirus exposure and HLA in healthy donors. Primers: 60 Vbeta forward and 13 Jbeta reverse. The repertoire was sequenced with immunoSEQ multiplex PCR; TCRdb's copy has only in-frame clones and lacks some. The table includes 100,000 or so clones, about three quarters detected once. Material for sequencing was PBMCs. These receptors were obtained from a female donor in good health and CMV-seropositive.

J is TRBJ1-3 and V is TRBV5-1, with 10 bases matching TRBD1. CDR1 and CDR2 (germline): SGHRS, YFSETQ. The CDR3 extends over 23 amino acids. The V segment lost 4 bases and the J segment 0 bases; nucleotides outside the gene matches: 25. As DNA, the CDR3 is TGCGCCAGCAGCCACTTTGGGGTTCGGGAGGACAGGGGGATATTTCGCTCTGGAAACACCATATATTTT. Translated: CASSHFGVREDRGIFRSGNTIYF.

The chain combines TRBV11-2 with TRBJ1-1, with no clear D. Deletions cut 2 bases from V and 4 bases from J, with 5 bases between. The CDR3 runs 12 residues. Germline CDR1 SGHAT, CDR2 FQNNGV. The CDR3, as DNA: TGTGCCAGCAGCTTACGGAGCACTGAAGCTTTCTTT. Protein product: CASSLRSTEAFF.

V and J are TRBV9 and TRBJ2-5; D gene ambiguous. CDR3 length: 14 residues. CDR1 is SGDLS, CDR2 YYNGEE, per germline. V was pared by 0 bases and J by 1 base, with 7 bases between. In nucleotides, the CDR3 is TGTGCCAGCAGCGTAGCACATCTCCAAGAGACCCAGTACTTC. It translates to CASSVAHLQETQYF.

V is TRBV28 and J is TRBJ2-7; 7 positions match TRBD1. The germline V gene encodes CDR1 MDHEN and CDR2 SYDVKM. V lost 2 bases, J lost 5 bases, and 9 bases stayed unmatched. This CDR3 region has 15 residues. CDR3 nucleotides: TGTGCCAGCAGTTTAACCGGGACAGAGGGTGACGAGCAGTACTTC. Residues: CASSLTGTEGDEQYF. The full variable domain, in which reference TRBV28 and TRBJ2-7 provide the parts outside the CDR3, is DVKVTQSSRYLVKRTGEKVFLECVQDMDHENMFWYRQDPGLGLRLIYFSYDVKMKEKGDIPEGYSVSREKKERFSLILESASTNQTSMYLCASSLTGTEGDEQYFGPGTRLTVT.

The chain uses TRBV6-1 and TRBJ2-5; perhaps TRBD2 as D (6 bases). Germline CDR1 is MNHNS and CDR2 is SASEGT. This CDR3 is built from 17 residues. The V end was cut by 2 bases, the J end by 4 bases, with 20 bases between. CDR3 loop: CASSEIRLGGLSETQYF. The CDR3 DNA sequence: TGTGCCAGCAGTGAAATAAGACTAGGAGGTCTGTCAGAGACCCAGTACTTC.

This clone was observed once. This chain uses TRBV18 with TRBJ1-1; 9 positions agree with TRBD1. Germline values: CDR1 KGHSH, CDR2 LQKENI. V lost 6 bases and J lost 4; bases outside the gene matches: 15. CDR3 length: 17 residues. The CDR3 is CASSPPFGTGKGTEAFF. CDR3 nucleotide sequence: TGTGCCAGCTCGCCCCCCTTCGGGACAGGGAAGGGCACTGAAGCTTTCTTT.

V gene TRBV29-1 combines with J gene TRBJ2-1; 12 nucleotides agree with TRBD2. From germline, CDR1 is SQVTM and CDR2 ANQGSEA. J gave up 9 bases and V 4 bases, and 7 bases lay outside the gene matches. The CDR3 sequence is 14 residues long. The CDR3 nucleotides are TGCAGCGTTGCGAGGACTAGCGGGATGGGTGAGCAGTTCTTC. This sequence encodes CSVARTSGMGEQFF.

CDR3 loop: CTSSRHGQGYFTGELFF. The CDR3 DNA reads TGCACCAGCAGCCGACACGGACAGGGCTACTTTACCGGGGAGCTGTTTTTT. This chain links TRBV1 with TRBJ2-2; TRBD1 reflects the table's D call only, with no check against the DNA. TRBV1 is labeled a pseudogene. CDR3 length: 17 amino acids.

This chain connects TRBV5-1 to TRBJ1-4, with unresolved D. V was clipped by 4 bases and J by 2 bases, with 9 bases between them. CDR3 length: 14 residues. Germline CDR1 and CDR2: SGHRS and YFSETQ. CDR3 loop: CASSRGGTNEKLFF. In DNA form, the CDR3 reads TGCGCCAGCAGCCGGGGAGGGACTAATGAAAAACTGTTTTTT.

The gene calls are TRBV4-1 and TRBJ1-2, with D possibly being TRBD1 (6 bases). Germline V gene lookup returns CDR1 MGHRA and CDR2 YSYEKL. Deletions cut 2 bases from V and 6 bases from J, with 10 bases between. The CDR3 consists of 13 residues. The CDR3 region is CASSQNRVNGYTF. The CDR3 nucleotides read TGCGCCAGCAGCCAAAACAGGGTCAATGGCTACACCTTC.

Regarding this clone: The same CDR3 can be traced to other DNA sequences in this sample. The chain carries TRBV5-1 and TRBJ2-2; a possible D gene is TRBD1 (6 bases). CDR1 is SGHRS and CDR2 is YFSETQ in the germline V gene. V gave up 0 bases and J gave up 5 bases, with 8 bases separating them. The CDR3 is 14 residues long. Here the CDR3 reads CASSLGQGTGELFF. The CDR3 DNA is TGCGCCAGCAGCTTGGGCCAGGGGACCGGGGAGCTGTTTTTT.

The gene calls are TRBV7-6 and TRBJ2-3; the D gene is possibly TRBD2 (7 bases). Germline V CDR1 and CDR2: SGHVS, FNYEAQ. This CDR3 has 17 residues. The V and J ends lost 5 bases and 4 bases respectively, with 22 bases between them. This CDR3 is CASSTPPGGWGADTQYF. In nucleotides, the CDR3 is TGTGCCAGCAGCACCCCGCCGGGGGGCTGGGGAGCAGATACGCAGTATTTT.

This clone was seen a few times. J is TRBJ1-3 and V is TRBV7-6; 9 bases line up with TRBD1. The CDR3 length is 16 residues. Germline CDR1 SGHVS, CDR2 FNYEAQ. With V trimmed by 0 bases and J by 1 base, 1 base remained unmatched. For the CDR3, the DNA is TGTGCCAGCAGCTTAGCCGGGACAGGGTCTGGAAACACCATATATTTT. This encodes CASSLAGTGSGNTIYF.

V gene TRBV6-1 combines with J gene TRBJ1-3, with unresolved D. CDR3 length equals 11 residues. Trimming pared 5 bases from V and 8 bases from J, leaving 7 bases between. CDR1 is MNHNS, CDR2 SASEGT, per germline. The CDR3 nucleotides are TGTGCCAGCAGTATTCAGTACACCATATATTTT. Translating it yields CASSIQYTIYF.

This clone was counted only a few times. The chain combines TRBV11-3 with TRBJ2-5; 14 positions agree with TRBD2. The ends lost 1 base at V and 4 bases at J; junction bases unmatched: 8. Germline CDR1 reads SGHNT; CDR2 reads YENEEA. The CDR3 covers 18 residues. The CDR3 DNA sequence: TGTGCCAGCAGCTTAGGAGCGACTAGCGGGGGGGAAGGAGAGACCCAGTACTTC. As protein: CASSLGATSGGEGETQYF.

The rearrangement links TRBV28 to TRBJ1-5; 10 bases match TRBD1. CDR1 and CDR2 from the germline V gene are MDHEN and SYDVKM. There are 15 residues in the CDR3. J was trimmed by 6 bases and V by 6 bases; bases with no gene match: 8. The CDR3 loop is CASRTGTGASQPQHF. As DNA, the CDR3 is TGTGCCAGCAGAACCGGGACAGGGGCTTCTCAGCCCCAGCATTTT.

With regard to this clone: A junction boundary mismatches the germline segment, possibly from a read error. The genes are TRBV11-3 and TRBJ2-1; TRBD2 aligns across 13 bases. The length of the CDR3 is 18 residues. CDR1 and CDR2 from the germline V gene are SGHNT and YENEEA. Written as DNA, the CDR3 is TGTGCCAGCAGTTTAGGCCCCGTACTAGCGGGGGGGCCGAGTGAGCAGTTCTTC. It encodes CASSLGPVLAGGPSEQFF.

The V gene is TRBV7-8, the J gene TRBJ1-5; 8 nucleotides agree with TRBD1. CDR1 and CDR2 (germline): SGHVS, FQNEAQ. The V gene end was trimmed by 5 bases and the J gene end by 4 bases; junction bases not matched to a gene: 10. The CDR3 runs to 16 residues. In DNA, the CDR3 is TGTGCCAGCAGCCCCCTTGGGACAGGCGGTAATCAGCCCCAGCATTTT. Residues: CASSPLGTGGNQPQHF.

The J gene is TRBJ1-2, the V gene TRBV30; D possibly corresponds to TRBD1 (6 bases). V gave up 2 bases and J gave up 5 bases, with 18 bases separating them. The CDR3 runs 15 residues. Germline V gene lookup returns CDR1 GTSNPN and CDR2 SVGIG (reference sequence). CDR3 bases: TGTGCCTGGAGTCCCGGAGGGGGGGCAACTTATGGCTACACCTTC. It is translated as CAWSPGGGATYGYTF.

The chain has TRBV30 and TRBJ2-3; TRBD2 is a possible D gene (6 bases). The V end was cut by 0 bases, the J end by 0 bases, with 19 bases between. The length of the CDR3 is 18 residues. Per germline, CDR1 GTSNPN and CDR2 SVGIG (reference sequence). CDR3 amino acids: CAWSVAFRWRGSTDTQYF. CDR3 nucleotides: TGTGCCTGGAGTGTAGCGTTTCGTTGGCGGGGAAGCACAGATACGCAGTATTTT.

A single count supports this clone. The rearrangement uses TRBV7-9 and TRBJ2-7, with no clear D. The CDR3 consists of 13 residues. Germline-derived CDR1 and CDR2 are SEHNR and FQNEAQ (reference sequence). V gave up 1 base and J gave up 4 bases, with 8 bases separating them. For the CDR3, the DNA is TGTGCCAGCAGCTTAGGTCGTGAGTACGAGCAGTACTTC. This sequence encodes CASSLGREYEQYF.

On this clone: Other DNA sequences in the sample encode the same CDR3. V usage is TRBV29-1 and J usage is TRBJ1-1, with a weak D call TRBD1 (5 bases). The V gene lost 4 bases and the J gene lost 6 bases, with 9 bases spanning the gap. The length of the CDR3 is 11 residues. Germline values: CDR1 SQVTM, CDR2 ANQGSEA. The CDR3 DNA follows: TGCAGCGTTGGGGGGGAGCCTGAAGCTTTCTTT. As protein: CSVGGEPEAFF.

The chain recombines TRBV5-4 with TRBJ2-1, with no clear D. From germline, CDR1 is SGHNT and CDR2 YYREEE (reference sequence). V was trimmed by 1 base and J by 6 bases, leaving 11 bases between them. This CDR3 has 14 residues. CDR3 region: CASSLFTVVNEQFF. CDR3 DNA sequence: TGTGCCAGCAGCTTGTTTACTGTGGTCAATGAGCAGTTCTTC.

The chain carries TRBV28 and TRBJ1-5, with 8 bases fitting TRBD1. The CDR3 is 16 amino acids. V was pared by 5 bases and J by 3 bases, with 9 bases of the junction left unmatched. Germline V gene sequence: CDR1 MDHEN, CDR2 SYDVKM. The DNA of the CDR3 is TGTGCCAGCAGTCCCATCCGACAGGGGTCCAATCAGCCCCAGCATTTT. Its protein product is CASSPIRQGSNQPQHF.

The CDR3 DNA reads as TGTGCCAGCAGCTGGGGACAGAGCCCCAATTCACCCCTCCACTTT. Its protein product is CASSWGQSPNSPLHF. This sequence joins TRBV5-6 and TRBJ1-6, with TRBD1 matching over 7 bases. Germline assignment: CDR1 SGHDT and CDR2 YYEEEE. J was trimmed by 7 bases and V by 3 bases; bases with no gene match: 7. The CDR3 extends over 15 amino acids.

This clone turned up a few times. This chain links TRBV29-1 with TRBJ1-2, with D maybe TRBD1 (6 bases). CDR3 length: 12 residues. Germline lookup yields CDR1 SQVTM and CDR2 ANQGSEA. Trimming left V 7 bases short and J 8 bases short, with 17 bases between. The CDR3 DNA sequence: TGCAGCGGGGTGGGCCAGGGGCAGGGCTACACCTTC. This gives the protein CSGVGQGQGYTF.

The J gene is TRBJ2-7, the V gene TRBV27; 13 bases align to TRBD2. The junction had 11 bases not matched to a gene; V was cut back by 6 bases and J by 9 bases. Germline V gene sequence: CDR1 MNHEY, CDR2 SMNVEV (reference sequence). The CDR3 contains 15 residues. The CDR3 loop reads CASRRTSGGPPRQYF. The CDR3 region has the DNA TGTGCCAGCAGGAGGACTAGCGGGGGCCCCCCTCGGCAGTACTTC.